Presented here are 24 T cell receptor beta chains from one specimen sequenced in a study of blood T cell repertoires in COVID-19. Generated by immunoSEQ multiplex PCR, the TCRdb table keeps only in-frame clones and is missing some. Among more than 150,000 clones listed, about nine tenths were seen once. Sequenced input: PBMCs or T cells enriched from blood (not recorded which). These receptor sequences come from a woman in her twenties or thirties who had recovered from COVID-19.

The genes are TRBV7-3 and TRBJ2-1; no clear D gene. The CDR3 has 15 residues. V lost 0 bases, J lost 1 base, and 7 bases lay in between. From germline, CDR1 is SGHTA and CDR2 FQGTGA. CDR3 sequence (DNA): TGTGCCAGCAGCTTAACGGTCGGGTCCTACAATGAGCAGTTCTTC. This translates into CASSLTVGSYNEQFF.

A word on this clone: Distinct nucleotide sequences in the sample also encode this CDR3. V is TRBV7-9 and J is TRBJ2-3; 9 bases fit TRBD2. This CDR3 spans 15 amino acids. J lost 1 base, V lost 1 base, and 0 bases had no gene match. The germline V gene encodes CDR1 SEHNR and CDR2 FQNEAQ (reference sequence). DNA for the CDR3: TGTGCCAGCAGCTTAGGGACTAGCGGCACAGATACGCAGTATTTT. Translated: CASSLGTSGTDTQYF.

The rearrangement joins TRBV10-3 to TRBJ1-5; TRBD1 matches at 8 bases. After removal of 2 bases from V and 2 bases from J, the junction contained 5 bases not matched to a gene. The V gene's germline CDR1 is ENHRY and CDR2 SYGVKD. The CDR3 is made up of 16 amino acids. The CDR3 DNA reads TGTGCCATCAGTGAGGCAGGGGGCTCGGGCAATCAGCCCCAGCATTTT. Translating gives CAISEAGGSGNQPQHF.

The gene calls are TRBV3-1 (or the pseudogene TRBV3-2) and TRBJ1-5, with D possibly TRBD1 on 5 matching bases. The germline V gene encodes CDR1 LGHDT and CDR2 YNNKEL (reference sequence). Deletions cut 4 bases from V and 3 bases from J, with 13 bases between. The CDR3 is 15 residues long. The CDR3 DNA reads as TGTGCCAGCAGCCGGGATAGGGGTTACAATCAGCCCCAGCATTTT. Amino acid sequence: CASSRDRGYNQPQHF.

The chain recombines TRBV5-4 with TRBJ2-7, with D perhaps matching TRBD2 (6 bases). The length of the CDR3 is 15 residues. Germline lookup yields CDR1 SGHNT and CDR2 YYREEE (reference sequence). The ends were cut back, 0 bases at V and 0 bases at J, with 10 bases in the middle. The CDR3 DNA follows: TGTGCCAGCAGCTTGGCCCGGGAGATCTCCTACGAGCAGTACTTC. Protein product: CASSLAREISYEQYF.

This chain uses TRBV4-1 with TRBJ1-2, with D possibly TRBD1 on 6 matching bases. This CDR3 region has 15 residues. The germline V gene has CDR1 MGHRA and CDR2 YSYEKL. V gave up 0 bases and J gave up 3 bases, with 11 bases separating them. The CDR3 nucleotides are TGCGCCAGCAGCCAAGAAACAGGGTACCACTATGGCTACACCTTC. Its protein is CASSQETGYHYGYTF.

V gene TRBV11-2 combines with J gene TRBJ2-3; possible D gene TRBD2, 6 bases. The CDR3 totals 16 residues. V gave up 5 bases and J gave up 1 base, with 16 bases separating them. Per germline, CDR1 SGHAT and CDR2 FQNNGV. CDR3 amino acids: CASSLLGLPGTDTQYF. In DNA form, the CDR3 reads TGTGCCAGCAGCCTCTTGGGACTTCCCGGCACAGATACGCAGTATTTT. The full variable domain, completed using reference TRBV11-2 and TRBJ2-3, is EAGVAQSPRYKIIEKRQSVAFWCNPISGHATLYWYQQILGQGPKLLIQFQNNGVVDDSQLPKDRFSAERLKGVDSTLKIQPAKLEDSAVYLCASSLLGLPGTDTQYFGPGTRLTVL.

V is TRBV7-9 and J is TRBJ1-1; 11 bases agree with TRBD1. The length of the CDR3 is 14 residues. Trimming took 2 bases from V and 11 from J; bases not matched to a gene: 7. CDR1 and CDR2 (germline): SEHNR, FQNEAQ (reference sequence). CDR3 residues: CASSLSLGQGGAFF. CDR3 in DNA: TGTGCCAGCAGCTTAAGTTTGGGACAGGGGGGTGCTTTCTTT.

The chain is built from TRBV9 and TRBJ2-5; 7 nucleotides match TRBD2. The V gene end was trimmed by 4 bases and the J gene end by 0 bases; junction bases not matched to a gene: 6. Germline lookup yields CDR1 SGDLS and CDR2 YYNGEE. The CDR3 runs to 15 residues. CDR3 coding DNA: TGTGCCAGCAGCTTAGGACTAGTCGACCAAGAGACCCAGTACTTC. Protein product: CASSLGLVDQETQYF.

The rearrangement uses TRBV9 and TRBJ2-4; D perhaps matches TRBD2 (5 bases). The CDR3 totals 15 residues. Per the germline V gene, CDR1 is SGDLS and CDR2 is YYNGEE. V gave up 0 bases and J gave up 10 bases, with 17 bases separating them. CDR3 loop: CASSVESAPGNIQYF. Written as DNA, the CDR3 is TGTGCCAGCAGCGTAGAGAGCGCCCCGGGGAATATTCAGTACTTC.

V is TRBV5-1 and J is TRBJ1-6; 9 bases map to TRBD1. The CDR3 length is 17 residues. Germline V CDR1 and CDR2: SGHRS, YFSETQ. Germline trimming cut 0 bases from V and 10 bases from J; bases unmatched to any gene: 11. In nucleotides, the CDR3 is TGCGCCAGCAGCTTGGTGGATGGGACAGGGAGAGGATCACCCCTCCACTTT. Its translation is CASSLVDGTGRGSPLHF.

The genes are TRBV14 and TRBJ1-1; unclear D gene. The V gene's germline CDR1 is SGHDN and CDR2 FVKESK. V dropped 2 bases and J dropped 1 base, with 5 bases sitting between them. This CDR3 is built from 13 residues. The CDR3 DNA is TGTGCCAGCAGCCAACAAGCGAACACTGAAGCTTTCTTT. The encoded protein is CASSQQANTEAFF.

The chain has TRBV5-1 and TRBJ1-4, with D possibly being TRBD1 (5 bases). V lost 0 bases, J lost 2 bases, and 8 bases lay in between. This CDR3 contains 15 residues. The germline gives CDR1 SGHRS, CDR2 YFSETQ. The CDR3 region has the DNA TGCGCCAGCAGCTTGGAGCGGGGCACTAATGAAAAACTGTTTTTT. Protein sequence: CASSLERGTNEKLFF.

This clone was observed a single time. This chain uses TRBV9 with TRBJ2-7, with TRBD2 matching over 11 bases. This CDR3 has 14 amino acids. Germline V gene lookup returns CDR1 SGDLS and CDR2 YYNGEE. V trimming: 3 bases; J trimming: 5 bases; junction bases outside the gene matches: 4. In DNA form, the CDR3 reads TGTGCCAGCAGCGGACTAGCGGGGTTCAACGAGCAGTACTTC. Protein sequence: CASSGLAGFNEQYF. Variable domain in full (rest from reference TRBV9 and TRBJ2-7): DSGVTQTPKHLITATGQRVTLRCSPRSGDLSVYWYQQSLDQGLQFLIQYYNGEERAKGNILERFSAQQFPDLHSELNLSSLELGDSALYFCASSGLAGFNEQYFGPGTRLTVT.

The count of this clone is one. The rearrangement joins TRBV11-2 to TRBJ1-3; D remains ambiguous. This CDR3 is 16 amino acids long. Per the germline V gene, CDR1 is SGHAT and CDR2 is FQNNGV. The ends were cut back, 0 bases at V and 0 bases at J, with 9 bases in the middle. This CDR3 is CASSLERGSSGNTIYF. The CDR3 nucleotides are TGTGCCAGCAGCTTAGAAAGAGGGAGCTCTGGAAACACCATATATTTT.

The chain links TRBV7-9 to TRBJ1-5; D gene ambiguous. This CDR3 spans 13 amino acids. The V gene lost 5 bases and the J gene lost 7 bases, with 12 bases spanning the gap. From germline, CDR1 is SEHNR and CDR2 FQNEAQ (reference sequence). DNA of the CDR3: TGTGCCAGCAGCCGCGGAGCGGGACAGCCCCAGCATTTT. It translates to CASSRGAGQPQHF.

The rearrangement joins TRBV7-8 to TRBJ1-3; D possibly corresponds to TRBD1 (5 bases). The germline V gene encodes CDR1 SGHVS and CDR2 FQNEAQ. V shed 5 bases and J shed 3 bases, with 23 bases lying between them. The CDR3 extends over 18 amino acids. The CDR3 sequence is CASSLREGITGFGNTIYF. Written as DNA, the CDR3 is TGTGCCAGCAGCCTTCGGGAGGGGATCACCGGCTTTGGAAACACCATATATTTT.

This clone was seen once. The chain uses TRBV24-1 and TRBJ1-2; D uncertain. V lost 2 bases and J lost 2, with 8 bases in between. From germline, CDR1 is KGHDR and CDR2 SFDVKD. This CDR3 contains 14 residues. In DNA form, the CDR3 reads TGTGCCACCAGTGATTCGCAGGTGAACTATGGCTACACCTTC. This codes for CATSDSQVNYGYTF.

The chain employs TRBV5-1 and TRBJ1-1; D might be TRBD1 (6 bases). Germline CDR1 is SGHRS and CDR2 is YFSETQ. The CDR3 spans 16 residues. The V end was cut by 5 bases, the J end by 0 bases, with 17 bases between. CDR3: CASSLTGQPVNTEAFF. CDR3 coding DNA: TGCGCCAGCAGTTTGACAGGCCAACCTGTGAACACTGAAGCTTTCTTT.

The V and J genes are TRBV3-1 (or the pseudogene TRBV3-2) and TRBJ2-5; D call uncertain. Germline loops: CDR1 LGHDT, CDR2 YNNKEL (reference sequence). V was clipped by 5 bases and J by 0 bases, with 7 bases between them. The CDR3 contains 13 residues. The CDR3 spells CASSSDNQETQYF. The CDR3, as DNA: TGTGCCAGCAGCTCCGACAACCAAGAGACCCAGTACTTC.

The CDR3 region is CASSADRGNYGYTF. The CDR3, as DNA: TGTGCCAGTAGTGCAGACAGGGGAAACTATGGCTACACCTTC. The chain links TRBV19 to TRBJ1-2, with 8 bases identical to TRBD1. V was pared by 5 bases and J by 2 bases, with 4 bases of the junction left unmatched. The CDR3 is made up of 14 amino acids. Per germline, CDR1 LNHDA and CDR2 SQIVND (reference sequence).

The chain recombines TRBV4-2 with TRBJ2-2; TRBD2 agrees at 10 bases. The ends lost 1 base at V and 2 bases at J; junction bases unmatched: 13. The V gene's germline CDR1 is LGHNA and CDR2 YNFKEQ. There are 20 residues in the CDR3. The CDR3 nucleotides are TGTGCCAGCAGCCAAGGGACTAGCGGATTCCCTTTTATTAACACCGGGGAGCTGTTTTTT. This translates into CASSQGTSGFPFINTGELFF.

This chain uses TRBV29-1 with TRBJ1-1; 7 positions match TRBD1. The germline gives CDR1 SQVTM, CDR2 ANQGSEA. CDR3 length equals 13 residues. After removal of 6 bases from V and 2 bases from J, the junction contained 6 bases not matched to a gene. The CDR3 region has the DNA TGCAGCGTCTCGGGACAGTATAACACTGAAGCTTTCTTT. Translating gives CSVSGQYNTEAFF. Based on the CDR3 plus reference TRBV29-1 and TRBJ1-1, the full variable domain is SAVISQKPSRDICQRGTSLTIQCQVDSQVTMMFWYRQQPGQSLTLIATANQGSEATYESGFVIDKFPISRPNLTFSTLTVSNMSPEDSSIYLCSVSGQYNTEAFFGQGTRLTVV.

Here the CDR3 reads CSSSGDPYNEQFF. CDR3 sequence (DNA): TGTTCCTCTAGCGGGGACCCCTACAATGAGCAGTTCTTC. V is TRBV28 and J is TRBJ2-1; 9 bases are shared with TRBD2. This CDR3 region has 13 residues. CDR1 is MDHEN, CDR2 SYDVKM, per germline. Full variable domain (outside the CDR3, taken from reference TRBV28 and TRBJ2-1): DVKVTQSSRYLVKRTGEKVFLECVQDMDHENMFWYRQDPGLGLRLIYFSYDVKMKEKGDIPEGYSVSREKKERFSLILESASTNQTSMYLCSSSGDPYNEQFFGPGTRLTVL.